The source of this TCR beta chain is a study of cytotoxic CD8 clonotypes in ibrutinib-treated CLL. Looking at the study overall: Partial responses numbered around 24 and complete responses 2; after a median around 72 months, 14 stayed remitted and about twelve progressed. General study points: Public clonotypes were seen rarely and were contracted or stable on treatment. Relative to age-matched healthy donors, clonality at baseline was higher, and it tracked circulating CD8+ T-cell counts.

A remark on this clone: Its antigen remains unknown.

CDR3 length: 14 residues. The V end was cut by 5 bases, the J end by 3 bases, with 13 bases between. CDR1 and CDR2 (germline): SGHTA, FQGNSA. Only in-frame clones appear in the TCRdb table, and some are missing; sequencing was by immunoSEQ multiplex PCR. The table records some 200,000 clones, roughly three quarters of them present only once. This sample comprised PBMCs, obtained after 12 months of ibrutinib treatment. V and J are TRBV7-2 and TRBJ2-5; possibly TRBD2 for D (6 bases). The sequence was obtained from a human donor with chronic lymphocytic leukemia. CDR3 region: CASSKNGGKETQYF. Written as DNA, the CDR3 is TGTGCCAGCAGCAAGAATGGGGGGAAAGAGACCCAGTACTTC.